The entry below gives a single T cell receptor (beta chain) sequence along with its context. Its antigen remains unknown. These data are taken from a study of graft-versus-host responses after intestinal transplantation. Turning to the study itself: Recipients obtained multivisceral, liver-intestinal, or isolated intestinal transplants. After anti-thymocyte globulin induction, recipients took tacrolimus and steroids for approximately 3 years.

The study's findings and limits: Subjects displaying graft-donor T cell macrochimerism possessed elevated graft-versus-host to host-versus-graft clonal ratios inside allografts.

The length of the CDR3 is 14 residues. With 0 bases clipped from V and 3 bases from J, the junction kept 0 bases outside the gene matches. The germline CDR1 and CDR2 sequences are SGHTA and FQGNSA. This table comes from immunoSEQ multiplex PCR, and its TCRdb copy is limited to in-frame clones, with some not included. Here the sample spans about 90,000 clones, just under 95% being singletons. V gene TRBV7-2 combines with J gene TRBJ2-7; 9 nucleotides agree with TRBD2. The starting material was unstimulated CD8+ T cells sorted from spleen or lymph node cells, obtained before intestinal transplant. The TCR was taken from a human donor who received an intestinal transplant. The CDR3, as DNA: TGTGCCAGCAGCTTAGCTAGCGGGGGCTACGAGCAGTACTTC. Encoded protein: CASSLASGGYEQYF.